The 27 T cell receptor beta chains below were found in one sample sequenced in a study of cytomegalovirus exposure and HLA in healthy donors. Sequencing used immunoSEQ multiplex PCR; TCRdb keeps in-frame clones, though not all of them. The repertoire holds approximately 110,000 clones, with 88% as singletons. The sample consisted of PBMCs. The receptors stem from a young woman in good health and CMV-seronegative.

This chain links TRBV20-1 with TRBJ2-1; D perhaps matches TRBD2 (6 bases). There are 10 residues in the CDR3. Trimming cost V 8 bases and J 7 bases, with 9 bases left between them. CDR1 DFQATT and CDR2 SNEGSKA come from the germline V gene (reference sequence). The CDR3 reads CSPSGNEQFF. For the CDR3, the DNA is TGCAGTCCCAGCGGGAATGAGCAGTTCTTC.

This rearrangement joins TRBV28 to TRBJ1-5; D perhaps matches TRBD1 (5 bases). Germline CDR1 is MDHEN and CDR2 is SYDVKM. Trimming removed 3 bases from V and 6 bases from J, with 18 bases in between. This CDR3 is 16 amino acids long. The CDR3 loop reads CASSFGGRAHGQPQHF. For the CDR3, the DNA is TGTGCCAGCAGTTTCGGGGGTCGCGCACACGGTCAGCCCCAGCATTTT.

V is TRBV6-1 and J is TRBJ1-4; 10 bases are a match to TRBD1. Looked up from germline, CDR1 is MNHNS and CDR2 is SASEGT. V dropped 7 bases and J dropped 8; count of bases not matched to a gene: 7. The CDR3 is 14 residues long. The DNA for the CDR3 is TGTGCCAGCATGACAGGGGGCGCGGGCGAAAAACTGTTTTTT. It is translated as CASMTGGAGEKLFF.

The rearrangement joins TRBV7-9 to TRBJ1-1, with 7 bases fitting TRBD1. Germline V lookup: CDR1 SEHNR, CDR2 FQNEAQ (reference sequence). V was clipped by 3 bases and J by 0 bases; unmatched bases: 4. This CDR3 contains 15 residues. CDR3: CASSLRDSLNTEAFF. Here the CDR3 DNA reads TGTGCCAGCAGCTTGAGGGACAGCTTGAACACTGAAGCTTTCTTT.

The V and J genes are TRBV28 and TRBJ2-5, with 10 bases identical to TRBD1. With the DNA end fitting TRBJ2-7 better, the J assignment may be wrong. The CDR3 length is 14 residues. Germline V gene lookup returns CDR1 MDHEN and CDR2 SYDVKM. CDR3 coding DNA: TGTGCCAGCAGTTTAGGGACAGGGGTCCACGAGCAGTACTTC. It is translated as CASSLGTGVHEQYF.

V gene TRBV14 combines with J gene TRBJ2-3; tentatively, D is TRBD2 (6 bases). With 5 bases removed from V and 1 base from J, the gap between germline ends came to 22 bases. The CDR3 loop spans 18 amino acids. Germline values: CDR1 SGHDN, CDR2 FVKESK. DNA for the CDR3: TGTGCCAGCAGCAAACGGGGGAAACAGGTTGCAGGCACAGATACGCAGTATTTT. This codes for CASSKRGKQVAGTDTQYF.

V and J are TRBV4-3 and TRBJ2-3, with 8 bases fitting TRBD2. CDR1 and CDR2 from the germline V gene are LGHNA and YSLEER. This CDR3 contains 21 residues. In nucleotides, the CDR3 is TGCGCAGAGCAGTCCCGAGCGGGAGAATCCCCCACCCATTCACAGAGGGATACGCAGTATTTT. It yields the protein CAEQSRAGESPTHSQRDTQYF.

CDR3: CASSPRTGEAYEQYF. CDR3 in DNA: TGTGCCAGCAGCCCGCGGACAGGGGAAGCGTACGAGCAGTACTTC. The chain joins TRBV7-2 to TRBJ2-7; TRBD1 aligns across 9 bases. Per the germline V gene, CDR1 is SGHTA and CDR2 is FQGNSA. This CDR3 has 15 residues. J gave up 4 bases and V 5 bases, and 9 bases lay outside the gene matches.

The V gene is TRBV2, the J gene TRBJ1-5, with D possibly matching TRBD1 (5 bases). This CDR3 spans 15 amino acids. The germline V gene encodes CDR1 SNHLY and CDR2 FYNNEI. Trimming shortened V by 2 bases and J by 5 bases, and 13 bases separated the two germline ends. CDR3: CASSESDGGHQPQHF. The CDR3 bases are TGTGCCAGCAGTGAATCCGACGGGGGACATCAGCCCCAGCATTTT.

The CDR3 nucleotides are TGTGCCAGCAGCGGGGACTATGGAAAGACCCAGTACTTC. Its protein is CASSGDYGKTQYF. The chain carries TRBV7-2 and TRBJ2-5, with 7 bases matching TRBD2. With 5 bases clipped from V and 6 bases from J, the junction kept 6 bases outside the gene matches. The germline V gene encodes CDR1 SGHTA and CDR2 FQGNSA. The CDR3 loop spans 13 amino acids. Drawing the rest from reference TRBV7-2 and TRBJ2-5, the complete variable domain is GAGVSQSPSNKVTEKGKDVELRCDPISGHTALYWYRQSLGQGLEFLIYFQGNSAPDKSGLPSDRFSAERTGGSVSTLTIQRTQQEDSAVYLCASSGDYGKTQYFGPGTRLLVL.

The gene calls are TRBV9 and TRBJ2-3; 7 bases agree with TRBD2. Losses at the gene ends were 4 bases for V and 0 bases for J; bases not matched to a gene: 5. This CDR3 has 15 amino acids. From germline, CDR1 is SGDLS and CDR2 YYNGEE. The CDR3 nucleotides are TGTGCCAGCAGCATAAGACTAGCAAGCACAGATACGCAGTATTTT. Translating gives CASSIRLASTDTQYF. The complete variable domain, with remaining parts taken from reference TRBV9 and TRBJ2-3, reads DSGVTQTPKHLITATGQRVTLRCSPRSGDLSVYWYQQSLDQGLQFLIQYYNGEERAKGNILERFSAQQFPDLHSELNLSSLELGDSALYFCASSIRLASTDTQYFGPGTRLTVL.

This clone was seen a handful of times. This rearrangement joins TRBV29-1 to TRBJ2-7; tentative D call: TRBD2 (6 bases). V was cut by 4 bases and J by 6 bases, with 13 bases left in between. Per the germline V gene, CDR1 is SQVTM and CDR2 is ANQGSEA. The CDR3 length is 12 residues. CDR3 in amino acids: CSVAPRESEQYF. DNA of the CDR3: TGCAGCGTTGCCCCCCGGGAGAGCGAGCAGTACTTC.

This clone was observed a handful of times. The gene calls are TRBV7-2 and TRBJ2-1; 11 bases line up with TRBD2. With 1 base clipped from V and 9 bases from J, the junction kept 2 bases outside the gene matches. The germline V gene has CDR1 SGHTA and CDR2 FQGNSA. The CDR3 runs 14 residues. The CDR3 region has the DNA TGTGCCAGCAGCTTAGGTCTAGCGGGGGGTGAGCAGTTCTTC. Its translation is CASSLGLAGGEQFF.

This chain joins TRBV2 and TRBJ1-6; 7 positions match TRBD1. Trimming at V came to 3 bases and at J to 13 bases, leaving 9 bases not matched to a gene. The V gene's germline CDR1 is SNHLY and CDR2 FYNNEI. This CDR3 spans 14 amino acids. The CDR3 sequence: CASSDSGGRVPLHF. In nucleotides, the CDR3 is TGTGCCAGCAGTGACTCAGGGGGACGAGTCCCCCTCCACTTT.

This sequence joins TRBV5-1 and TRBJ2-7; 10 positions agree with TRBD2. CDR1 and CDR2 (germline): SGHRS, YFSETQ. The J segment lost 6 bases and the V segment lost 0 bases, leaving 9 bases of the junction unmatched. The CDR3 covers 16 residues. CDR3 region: CASSLGPLAGASEQYF. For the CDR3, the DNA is TGCGCCAGCAGCTTGGGCCCCCTAGCGGGAGCTAGCGAGCAGTACTTC.

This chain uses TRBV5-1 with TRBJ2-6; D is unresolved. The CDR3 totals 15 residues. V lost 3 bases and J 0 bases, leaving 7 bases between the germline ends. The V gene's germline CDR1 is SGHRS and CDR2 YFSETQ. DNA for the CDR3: TGCGCCAGCAGCTCGCAGGTCTCTGGGGCCAACGTCCTGACTTTC. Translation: CASSSQVSGANVLTF.

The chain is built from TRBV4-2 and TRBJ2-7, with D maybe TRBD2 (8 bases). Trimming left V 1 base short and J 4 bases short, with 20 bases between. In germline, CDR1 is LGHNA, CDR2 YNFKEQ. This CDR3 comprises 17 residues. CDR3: CASSQGKGAGGLYEQYF. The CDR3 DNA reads TGTGCCAGCAGCCAAGGGAAGGGGGCGGGGGGCTTATACGAGCAGTACTTC.

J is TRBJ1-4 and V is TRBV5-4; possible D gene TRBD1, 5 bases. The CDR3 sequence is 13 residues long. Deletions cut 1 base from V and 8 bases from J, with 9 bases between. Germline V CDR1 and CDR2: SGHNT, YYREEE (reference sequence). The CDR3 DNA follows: TGTGCCAGCAGCTTGCTCCCAGGGGAAAAACTGTTTTTT. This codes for CASSLLPGEKLFF.

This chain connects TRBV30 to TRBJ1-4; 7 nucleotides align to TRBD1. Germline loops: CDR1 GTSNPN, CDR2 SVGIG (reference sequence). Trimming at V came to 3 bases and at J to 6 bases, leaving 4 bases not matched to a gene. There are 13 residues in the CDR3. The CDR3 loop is CAWSSGTDEKLFF. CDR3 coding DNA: TGTGCCTGGAGCTCCGGGACAGATGAAAAACTGTTTTTT. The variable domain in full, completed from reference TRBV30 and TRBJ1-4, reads SQTIHQWPATLVQPVGSPLSLECTVEGTSNPNLYWYRQAAGRGLQLLFYSVGIGQISSEVPQNLSASRPQDRQFILSSKKLLLSDSGFYLCAWSSGTDEKLFFGSGTQLSVL.

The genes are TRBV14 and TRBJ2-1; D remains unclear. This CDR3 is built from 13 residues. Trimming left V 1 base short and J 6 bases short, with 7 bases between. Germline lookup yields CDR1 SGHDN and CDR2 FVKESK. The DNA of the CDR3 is TGTGCCAGCAGCCAAGGGCTTCTCAATGAGCAGTTCTTC. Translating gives CASSQGLLNEQFF.

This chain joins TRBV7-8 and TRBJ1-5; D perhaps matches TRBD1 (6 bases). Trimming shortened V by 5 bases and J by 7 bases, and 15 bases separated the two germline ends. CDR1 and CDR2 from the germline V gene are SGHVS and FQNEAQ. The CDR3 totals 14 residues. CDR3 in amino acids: CASSTYDRYQPQHF. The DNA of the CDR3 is TGTGCCAGCAGCACTTACGACAGGTACCAGCCCCAGCATTTT.

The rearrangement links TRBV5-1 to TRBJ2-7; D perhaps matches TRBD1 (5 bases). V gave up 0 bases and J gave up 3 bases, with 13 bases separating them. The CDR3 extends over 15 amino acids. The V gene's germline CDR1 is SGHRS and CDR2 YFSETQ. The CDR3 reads CASSLAPTESYEQYF. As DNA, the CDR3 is TGCGCCAGCAGCTTGGCCCCGACAGAAAGCTACGAGCAGTACTTC.

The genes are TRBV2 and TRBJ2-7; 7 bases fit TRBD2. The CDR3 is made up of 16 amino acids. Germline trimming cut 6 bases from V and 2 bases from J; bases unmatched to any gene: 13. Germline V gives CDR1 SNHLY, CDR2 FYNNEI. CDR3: CASRTGWAGDAYEQYF. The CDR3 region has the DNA TGTGCCAGCAGGACCGGGTGGGCGGGAGATGCCTACGAGCAGTACTTC.

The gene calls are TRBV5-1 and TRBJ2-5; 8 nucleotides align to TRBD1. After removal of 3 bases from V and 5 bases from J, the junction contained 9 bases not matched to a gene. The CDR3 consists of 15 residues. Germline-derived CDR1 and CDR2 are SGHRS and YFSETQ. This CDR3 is CASSWKSGGGETQYF. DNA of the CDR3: TGCGCCAGCAGCTGGAAATCAGGGGGCGGGGAGACCCAGTACTTC.

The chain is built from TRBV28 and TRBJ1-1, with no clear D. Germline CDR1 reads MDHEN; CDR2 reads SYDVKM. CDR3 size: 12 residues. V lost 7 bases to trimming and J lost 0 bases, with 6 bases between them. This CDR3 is CASTDMNTEAFF. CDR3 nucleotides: TGTGCCAGCACAGACATGAACACTGAAGCTTTCTTT.

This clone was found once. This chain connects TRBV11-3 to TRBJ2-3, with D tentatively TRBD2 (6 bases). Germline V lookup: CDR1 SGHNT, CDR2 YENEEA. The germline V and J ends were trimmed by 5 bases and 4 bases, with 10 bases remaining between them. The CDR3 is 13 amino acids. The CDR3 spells CASSGGLADTQYF. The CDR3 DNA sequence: TGTGCCAGCAGCGGGGGGTTAGCAGATACGCAGTATTTT.

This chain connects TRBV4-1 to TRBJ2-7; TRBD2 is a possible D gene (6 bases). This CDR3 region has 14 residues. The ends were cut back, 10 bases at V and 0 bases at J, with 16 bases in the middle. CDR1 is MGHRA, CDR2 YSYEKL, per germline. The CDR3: CAIKWRASSYEQYF. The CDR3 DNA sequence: TGCGCCATAAAATGGAGGGCCAGCTCCTACGAGCAGTACTTC.